The 23 T cell receptor beta chains presented below share a single source sample, sequenced in a study of cytomegalovirus exposure and HLA in healthy donors. The PCR made use of 60 Vbeta and 13 Jbeta primers. Measured with immunoSEQ multiplex PCR; TCRdb has only the in-frame clones, and not every one. The table for this sample gives 200,000 or so clones. The material sequenced was PBMCs. Every receptor here comes from a boy between 10 and 17 years old in good health and CMV-seronegative.

The chain uses TRBV30 and TRBJ1-6, with a weak D call TRBD1 (5 bases). Between the trimmed V and J ends, which lost 4 bases and 8 bases, there was a span of 21 bases. Germline assignment: CDR1 GTSNPN and CDR2 SVGIG (reference sequence). The CDR3 is 16 amino acids. The DNA of the CDR3 is TGTGCCTGGACTGAAGTGCGGAAGGGGTGGGATTCACCCCTCCACTTT. It yields the protein CAWTEVRKGWDSPLHF.

The rearrangement uses TRBV10-2 and TRBJ2-1, with unresolved D. V lost 0 bases, J lost 6 bases, and 18 bases lay in between. The length of the CDR3 is 17 residues. Germline lookup yields CDR1 WSHSY and CDR2 SAAADI. CDR3 DNA: TGCGCCAGCAGTGAGTCTCTGTCAGACTCAAACATCAATGAGCAGTTCTTC. Its translation is CASSESLSDSNINEQFF.

The V gene is TRBV19, the J gene TRBJ1-3; TRBD1 is a possible D gene (5 bases). The ends were cut back, 5 bases at V and 8 bases at J, with 13 bases in the middle. This CDR3 is built from 13 residues. The V gene's germline CDR1 is LNHDA and CDR2 SQIVND (reference sequence). CDR3 protein: CASSEDGGDTIYF. Written as DNA, the CDR3 is TGTGCCAGTAGTGAGGACGGAGGGGACACCATATATTTT.

V gene TRBV6-5 combines with J gene TRBJ2-3; tentatively, D is TRBD2 (6 bases). The CDR3 extends over 14 amino acids. The V and J ends lost 2 bases and 6 bases respectively, with 12 bases between them. The germline CDR1 and CDR2 sequences are MNHEY and SVGAGI. The CDR3 here is CASSYGGSDDTQYF. For the CDR3, the DNA is TGTGCCAGCAGTTACGGGGGGAGTGATGATACGCAGTATTTT.

The chain has TRBV5-8 and TRBJ1-2, with D possibly TRBD1 on 5 matching bases. The CDR3 extends over 15 amino acids. V was clipped by 4 bases and J by 6 bases, with 19 bases between them. Germline V lookup: CDR1 SGHTS, CDR2 YDEGEE. The CDR3 region has the DNA TGTGCCAGCAGCAATAGACAGAAATTCTTCAATGGCTACACCTTC. It codes for CASSNRQKFFNGYTF.

DNA for the CDR3: TGTGCCAGCAGCGCGTTGGACACTGAAGCTTTCTTT. It translates to CASSALDTEAFF. The J gene is TRBJ1-1, the V gene TRBV27; D uncertain. V was pared by 6 bases and J by 3 bases, with 8 bases between. Per germline, CDR1 MNHEY and CDR2 SMNVEV (reference sequence). The CDR3 has 12 amino acids.

The rearrangement joins TRBV7-3 to TRBJ2-1, with 7 bases aligning to TRBD1. With V trimmed by 3 bases and J by 6 bases, 8 bases remained unmatched. The CDR3 spans 15 residues. Germline V lookup: CDR1 SGHTA, CDR2 FQGTGA. This CDR3 reads CASSLSGTVVNEQFF. The CDR3 bases are TGTGCCAGCAGCTTGTCCGGGACAGTTGTCAATGAGCAGTTCTTC.

The V gene is TRBV5-1, the J gene TRBJ2-3; D unclear. With 0 bases removed from V and 4 bases from J, the gap between germline ends came to 6 bases. This CDR3 has 13 residues. From germline, CDR1 is SGHRS and CDR2 YFSETQ. CDR3 sequence reads: CASSLGVSDTQYF. In nucleotides, the CDR3 is TGCGCCAGCAGCTTGGGAGTGTCAGATACGCAGTATTTT.

The chain couples TRBV7-6 to TRBJ2-1; 11 bases match TRBD2. V trimming: 6 bases; J trimming: 9 bases; junction bases outside the gene matches: 13. The CDR3 has 16 residues. The germline gives CDR1 SGHVS, CDR2 FNYEAQ. The CDR3 protein is CASSLRSGGALAEQFF. The CDR3 nucleotides read TGTGCCAGCAGTCTTCGTAGCGGGGGGGCGCTTGCTGAGCAGTTCTTC.

The chain couples TRBV2 to TRBJ1-1; 7 bases line up with TRBD1. J gave up 1 base and V 7 bases, and 15 bases lay outside the gene matches. There are 17 residues in the CDR3. Germline lookup yields CDR1 SNHLY and CDR2 FYNNEI. This CDR3 reads CASTTGIWGLGNTEAFF. For the CDR3, the DNA is TGTGCCAGCACGACAGGGATTTGGGGGTTGGGGAACACTGAAGCTTTCTTT.

The V and J genes are TRBV6-1 and TRBJ2-5, with 9 positions matching TRBD2. This CDR3 is 18 amino acids long. V lost 2 bases, J lost 5 bases, and 15 bases stayed unmatched. Germline lookup yields CDR1 MNHNS and CDR2 SASEGT. This CDR3 reads CASSELSFGSGGRETQYF. The CDR3 DNA reads as TGTGCCAGCAGTGAATTGTCCTTTGGTAGCGGGGGTCGGGAGACCCAGTACTTC.

The rearrangement links TRBV5-1 to TRBJ1-2; TRBD1 agrees at 7 bases. Germline CDR1 is SGHRS and CDR2 is YFSETQ. V gave up 1 base and J gave up 2 bases; unmatched junction bases: 5. This CDR3 comprises 15 residues. CDR3 sequence (DNA): TGCGCCAGCAGCTTGTCGCAGGGACAGAACTATGGCTACACCTTC. Its translation: CASSLSQGQNYGYTF.

V and J are TRBV2 and TRBJ1-2; D might be TRBD1 (5 bases). This CDR3 is built from 16 residues. V shed 6 bases and J shed 5 bases, with 22 bases lying between them. Per the germline V gene, CDR1 is SNHLY and CDR2 is FYNNEI. Here the CDR3 reads CASRELAPGGSYGYTF. The CDR3 nucleotides are TGTGCCAGCAGAGAACTGGCCCCCGGGGGGAGTTATGGCTACACCTTC.

V gene TRBV6-5 combines with J gene TRBJ1-2, with a possible D match to TRBD1 (5 bases). The V end was cut by 5 bases, the J end by 1 base, with 14 bases between. Germline V gives CDR1 MNHEY, CDR2 SVGAGI. The CDR3 extends over 15 amino acids. CDR3 in DNA: TGTGCCAGCAGTAAGACAGAAAGGAGTAACTATGGCTACACCTTC. Its protein is CASSKTERSNYGYTF.

This sequence joins TRBV19 and TRBJ2-5, with D unresolved. Trimming cost V 5 bases and J 5 bases, with 9 bases left between them. This CDR3 is built from 12 residues. Germline-derived CDR1 and CDR2 are LNHDA and SQIVND (reference sequence). In nucleotides, the CDR3 is TGTGCCAGTAGTGACATAACTGAGACCCAGTACTTC. Translating it yields CASSDITETQYF.

The rearrangement joins TRBV5-4 to TRBJ2-1; D not resolved. This CDR3 is 15 amino acids long. Germline-derived CDR1 and CDR2 are SGHNT and YYREEE (reference sequence). V gave up 4 bases and J gave up 1 base, with 12 bases separating them. The CDR3 loop reads CASSLPGDSYNEQFF. The CDR3 nucleotides read TGTGCCAGCAGCCTCCCGGGTGATTCCTACAATGAGCAGTTCTTC.

The chain uses TRBV6-1 and TRBJ2-5, with TRBD1 identical over 7 bases. The length of the CDR3 is 17 residues. J gave up 5 bases and V 3 bases, and 15 bases lay outside the gene matches. Germline CDR1 and CDR2: MNHNS and SASEGT. This CDR3 is CASSDDTGAGGRETQYF. DNA of the CDR3: TGTGCCAGCAGTGACGACACAGGGGCAGGGGGAAGGGAGACCCAGTACTTC.

The chain has TRBV19 and TRBJ2-5, with 10 bases that match TRBD2. J lost 7 bases, V lost 5 bases, and 22 bases had no gene match. The CDR3 is 19 residues long. Germline V CDR1 and CDR2: LNHDA, SQIVND (reference sequence). CDR3 DNA: TGTGCCAGTAGTCCCAGATTCCTAGCGGGGGATATCGACAGAGGGACCCAGTACTTC. It specifies CASSPRFLAGDIDRGTQYF.

The V gene is TRBV28, the J gene TRBJ1-2; no clear D. Germline V CDR1 and CDR2: MDHEN, SYDVKM. CDR3 length: 14 amino acids. V was cut by 5 bases and J by 4 bases, with 14 bases left in between. The CDR3 nucleotides read TGTGCCAGCAGTCTGGAGGAGGAGTCCTATGGCTACACCTTC. It is translated as CASSLEEESYGYTF.

This rearrangement joins TRBV4-1 to TRBJ1-2; 7 bases match TRBD1. V lost 8 bases to trimming and J lost 1 base; unmatched junction nucleotides: 4. Germline loops: CDR1 MGHRA, CDR2 YSYEKL. The CDR3 contains 13 residues. Here the CDR3 DNA reads TGCGCCAGCTTCGGACAGGATAACTATGGCTACACCTTC. Translated: CASFGQDNYGYTF.

The rearrangement uses TRBV9 and TRBJ2-2, with D unresolved. CDR3 length: 15 residues. The V end lost 4 bases, the J end lost 1 base, and 11 bases lay between the germline ends. Per germline, CDR1 SGDLS and CDR2 YYNGEE. This CDR3 is CASSPEWQNTGELFF. In DNA, the CDR3 is TGTGCCAGCAGCCCGGAGTGGCAGAACACCGGGGAGCTGTTTTTT.

V gene TRBV2 combines with J gene TRBJ2-1; 7 nucleotides line up with TRBD1. V dropped 5 bases and J dropped 5; count of bases not matched to a gene: 6. This CDR3 is 14 amino acids long. In germline, CDR1 is SNHLY, CDR2 FYNNEI. CDR3 loop: CASSPGQINNEQFF. CDR3 DNA sequence: TGTGCCAGCAGTCCGGGACAGATCAACAATGAGCAGTTCTTC.

This sequence joins TRBV6-5 and TRBJ2-1; TRBD2 matches at 7 bases. J gave up 6 bases and V 7 bases, and 6 bases lay outside the gene matches. The CDR3 is made up of 13 amino acids. Germline V lookup: CDR1 MNHEY, CDR2 SVGAGI. In DNA form, the CDR3 reads TGTGCCAGCATTAGTCGGGGGGTCAATGAGCAGTTCTTC. The encoded protein is CASISRGVNEQFF.